These 10 T cell receptor beta chains came from one sample sequenced in a study of T cell responses to AZD1222 COVID-19 vaccine. Clones were sequenced by immunoSEQ multiplex PCR, and TCRdb holds only the in-frame ones, with some missing. The table lists about 180,000 clones, roughly 91% of them singletons, with roughly 1.7% in the top ten. Here the sequenced sample was peripheral blood, taken on day 0 of AZD1222 vaccination. The receptors come from an adult in good health.

V gene TRBV29-1 combines with J gene TRBJ2-2, with 7 positions matching TRBD1. Germline V gene data show CDR1 as SQVTM and CDR2 as ANQGSEA. The CDR3 has 14 residues. Losses at the gene ends were 6 bases for V and 0 bases for J; bases not matched to a gene: 4. CDR3 nucleotide sequence: TGCAGCGTCCGGACAGGAACGAACACCGGGGAGCTGTTTTTT. This encodes CSVRTGTNTGELFF.

J is TRBJ2-2 and V is TRBV19; 8 nucleotides match TRBD1. This CDR3 is built from 15 residues. The germline V gene encodes CDR1 LNHDA and CDR2 SQIVND (reference sequence). Germline trimming cut 4 bases from V and 4 bases from J; bases unmatched to any gene: 5. The CDR3: CASSTGGGGTGELFF. CDR3 nucleotides: TGTGCCAGTAGTACAGGGGGCGGCGGCACCGGGGAGCTGTTTTTT. Complete variable domain (other parts from reference TRBV19 and TRBJ2-2): DGGITQSPKYLFRKEGQNVTLSCEQNLNHDAMYWYRQDPGQGLRLIYYSQIVNDFQKGDIAEGYSVSREKKESFPLTVTSAQKNPTAFYLCASSTGGGGTGELFFGEGSRLTVL.

DNA of the CDR3: TGTGCCAGCAGCCCCGAGGGGTCTCGGGGAGGCTACACCTTC. Protein: CASSPEGSRGGYTF. The genes are TRBV6-5 and TRBJ1-2; the D gene is possibly TRBD1 (5 bases). There are 14 residues in the CDR3. Trimming left V 6 bases short and J 8 bases short, with 19 bases between. Germline values: CDR1 MNHEY, CDR2 SVGAGI.

The chain links TRBV28 to TRBJ1-3; D not certain. Looked up from germline, CDR1 is MDHEN and CDR2 is SYDVKM. The CDR3 has 17 amino acids. V lost 5 bases to trimming and J lost 1 base, with 18 bases between them. This CDR3 reads CASSSLGASGSGNTIYF. As DNA, the CDR3 is TGTGCCAGCAGTAGCCTCGGAGCCTCCGGGTCTGGAAACACCATATATTTT.

J is TRBJ2-7 and V is TRBV6-5; D call uncertain. CDR1 is MNHEY and CDR2 is SVGAGI in the germline V gene. V gave up 4 bases and J gave up 6 bases, with 10 bases separating them. The CDR3 covers 12 residues. CDR3 amino acids: CASSSRPREQYV. In DNA form, the CDR3 reads TGTGCCAGCAGTTCCCGGCCACGCGAGCAGTACGTC.

This chain connects TRBV10-1 to TRBJ1-1; tentative D call: TRBD1 (6 bases). CDR3 length: 15 residues. Trimming cost V 0 bases and J 1 base, with 9 bases left between them. CDR1 is WNHNN, CDR2 SYGVQD, per germline (reference sequence). CDR3 sequence reads: CASSESRTENTEAFF. CDR3 sequence (DNA): TGCGCCAGCAGTGAGTCGAGGACAGAGAACACTGAAGCTTTCTTT.

The V call is TRBV5-4, the J call TRBJ1-1, with D possibly TRBD1 on 6 matching bases. The length of the CDR3 is 13 residues. Germline CDR1 and CDR2: SGHNT and YYREEE (reference sequence). Trimming removed 3 bases at V and 5 bases at J, with 11 bases between. The CDR3 loop reads CASSYAGTTEAFF. The CDR3 DNA sequence: TGTGCCAGCAGCTATGCCGGGACAACTGAAGCTTTCTTT.

The chain joins TRBV5-1 to TRBJ2-5, with D perhaps being TRBD1 or TRBD2 (5 bases each). CDR1 is SGHRS, CDR2 YFSETQ, per germline. CDR3 length: 18 amino acids. The V gene lost 1 base and the J gene lost 6 bases, with 25 bases spanning the gap. The CDR3 is CASSLIGDQYGRLKTQYF. The CDR3 nucleotides read TGCGCCAGCAGCTTGATAGGGGACCAGTATGGCCGGTTGAAGACCCAGTACTTC.

The rearrangement joins TRBV2 to TRBJ2-2, with 7 bases fitting TRBD2. Germline V gene data show CDR1 as SNHLY and CDR2 as FYNNEI. With V trimmed by 3 bases and J by 4 bases, 5 bases remained unmatched. This CDR3 contains 15 residues. CDR3 DNA sequence: TGTGCCAGCAGTGAGAGGCTAGCGGCCACCGGGGAGCTGTTTTTT. Translated: CASSERLAATGELFF.

The chain employs TRBV29-1 and TRBJ1-5; no firm D call. The germline gives CDR1 SQVTM, CDR2 ANQGSEA. This CDR3 contains 13 residues. The V end lost 7 bases, the J end lost 0 bases, and 10 bases lay between the germline ends. Here the CDR3 reads CSARADSNQPQHF. CDR3 nucleotide sequence: TGCAGCGCCCGTGCTGATAGCAATCAGCCCCAGCATTTT.